Here is one T cell receptor (beta chain) with its context. V lost 4 bases and J 0 bases, leaving 13 bases between the germline ends. The CDR3 contains 16 residues. Per the germline V gene, CDR1 is MRHNA and CDR2 is SNTAGT. This record comes from a study of blood T cell repertoires in COVID-19. Overall study: T cells, B-cell-depleted T cells, or PBMCs provided the cDNA or gDNA that served as material.

In the original analysis: Cell counts per sample came from amplifying reference gene primers. Profiled with immunoSEQ multiplex PCR; TCRdb holds only in-frame clones, not every one. V and J calls and clone size are given by that table; D and trimming were obtained from the DNA. Of about 300,000 clones listed, approximately 89% are singletons. This receptor was obtained from a woman between 50 and 59 years old who had been exposed to COVID-19. The genes are TRBV6-4 and TRBJ2-4, with D hard to call. Sequencing used PBMCs or T cells enriched from blood (not recorded which). The CDR3, as DNA: TGTGCCAGCAGTGGCGACAAATTATTAGCCAAAAACATTCAGTACTTC. Its protein is CASSGDKLLAKNIQYF.